These 22 T cell receptor beta chains came from one sample sequenced in a study of cytomegalovirus exposure and HLA in healthy donors. Primers: 60 Vbeta forward and 13 Jbeta reverse. The method was immunoSEQ multiplex PCR; TCRdb's version includes in-frame clones alone and lacks a portion of them. Its table lists 170,000 or so clones. The sequenced sample consisted of PBMCs. These receptor sequences come from a man aged 25 to 40 in good health and CMV-seronegative.

The rearrangement joins TRBV6-1 to TRBJ1-5, with 8 nucleotides matching TRBD1. Germline CDR1 reads MNHNS; CDR2 reads SASEGT. The CDR3 contains 15 residues. V trimming: 5 bases; J trimming: 5 bases; junction bases outside the gene matches: 8. In DNA form, the CDR3 reads TGTGCCAGCAGTCTCACCGGACAGGGTTATCAGCCCCAGCATTTT. Its translation is CASSLTGQGYQPQHF.

This rearrangement joins TRBV14 to TRBJ2-2; D gene uncertain. V was clipped by 4 bases and J by 3 bases, with 9 bases between them. The CDR3 spans 14 residues. CDR1 is SGHDN and CDR2 is FVKESK in the germline V gene. The CDR3: CASSPLIDTGELFF. For the CDR3, the DNA is TGTGCCAGCAGCCCCCTTATAGACACCGGGGAGCTGTTTTTT. The full variable domain, in which reference TRBV14 and TRBJ2-2 provide the parts outside the CDR3, is EAGVTQFPSHSVIEKGQTVTLRCDPISGHDNLYWYRRVMGKEIKFLLHFVKESKQDESGMPNNRFLAERTGGTYSTLKVQPAELEDSGVYFCASSPLIDTGELFFGEGSRLTVL.

The chain combines TRBV10-2 with TRBJ2-7, with a possible D match to TRBD1 (6 bases). The CDR3 is made up of 13 amino acids. With 6 bases removed from V and 6 bases from J, the gap between germline ends came to 15 bases. Germline assignment: CDR1 WSHSY and CDR2 SAAADI. DNA of the CDR3: TGCGCCAGCAGCGAACAGGGAAATCGCGAGCAGTACTTC. Its protein product is CASSEQGNREQYF.

V gene TRBV5-1 combines with J gene TRBJ1-4, with 7 bases aligning to TRBD1. The germline gives CDR1 SGHRS, CDR2 YFSETQ. The J segment lost 0 bases and the V segment lost 0 bases, leaving 2 bases of the junction unmatched. The CDR3 has 16 residues. CDR3 amino acids: CASSLEGGATNEKLFF. CDR3 nucleotide sequence: TGCGCCAGCAGCTTGGAAGGGGGCGCAACTAATGAAAAACTGTTTTTT. Complete variable domain (other parts from reference TRBV5-1 and TRBJ1-4): KAGVTQTPRYLIKTRGQQVTLSCSPISGHRSVSWYQQTPGQGLQFLFEYFSETQRNKGNFPGRFSGRQFSNSRSEMNVSTLELGDSALYLCASSLEGGATNEKLFFGSGTQLSVL.

V is TRBV9 and J is TRBJ2-5, with unresolved D. V was cut by 0 bases and J by 4 bases, with 13 bases left in between. The CDR3 has 15 amino acids. The germline V gene has CDR1 SGDLS and CDR2 YYNGEE. The CDR3 bases are TGTGCCAGCAGCGTAGGAACCAACAACCCAGAGACCCAGTACTTC. Its translation: CASSVGTNNPETQYF.

The gene calls are TRBV5-4 and TRBJ1-2; 10 nucleotides match TRBD1. The CDR3 sequence is 16 residues long. Germline trimming cut 4 bases from V and 0 bases from J; bases unmatched to any gene: 6. Germline V CDR1 and CDR2: SGHNT, YYREEE (reference sequence). DNA for the CDR3: TGTGCCAGCAGCCCGGGTGGACAGGGGGCTAACTATGGCTACACCTTC. Translation gives CASSPGGQGANYGYTF.

V usage is TRBV11-3 and J usage is TRBJ2-7; TRBD2 aligns across 11 bases. The length of the CDR3 is 14 residues. Germline V gene sequence: CDR1 SGHNT, CDR2 YENEEA. The V gene end was trimmed by 5 bases and the J gene end by 4 bases; junction bases not matched to a gene: 4. CDR3 bases: TGTGCCAGCAGCCTCCTAGCGGGAGGATACGAGCAGTACTTC. Encoded protein: CASSLLAGGYEQYF.

This chain links TRBV6-5 with TRBJ2-2; 8 bases map to TRBD1. The V and J ends lost 4 bases and 0 bases, in that order; junction bases with no gene match: 1. The length of the CDR3 is 15 residues. CDR1 and CDR2 (germline): MNHEY, SVGAGI. CDR3 sequence: CASSWDRTNTGELFF. CDR3 DNA sequence: TGTGCCAGCAGTTGGGACAGGACGAACACCGGGGAGCTGTTTTTT.

This chain connects TRBV6-5 to TRBJ2-1; maybe TRBD1 (5 bases). The germline V and J ends were trimmed by 0 bases and 9 bases, with 15 bases remaining between them. Looked up from germline, CDR1 is MNHEY and CDR2 is SVGAGI. The CDR3 loop spans 15 amino acids. Here the CDR3 reads CASSYSWQGGGEQFF. The CDR3 DNA is TGTGCCAGCAGTTACTCGTGGCAGGGTGGTGGTGAGCAGTTCTTC.

The V and J genes are TRBV5-4 and TRBJ2-1, with 8 bases matching TRBD1. CDR1 is SGHNT and CDR2 is YYREEE in the germline V gene (reference sequence). CDR3 length equals 16 residues. V gave up 3 bases and J gave up 2 bases; unmatched junction bases: 7. The CDR3 is CASSSRAGQAYNEQFF. The CDR3, as DNA: TGTGCCAGCAGCTCCCGTGCGGGACAGGCCTACAATGAGCAGTTCTTC.

The chain links TRBV30 to TRBJ2-3; unclear D gene. Deletions cut 3 bases from V and 0 bases from J, with 4 bases between. CDR1 and CDR2 from the germline V gene are GTSNPN and SVGIG (reference sequence). The CDR3 totals 12 residues. This CDR3 is CAWSPSTDTQYF. The CDR3 nucleotides are TGTGCCTGGAGCCCAAGCACAGATACGCAGTATTTT.

This chain connects TRBV5-1 to TRBJ2-7; the match to TRBD1 covers 9 bases. Germline values: CDR1 SGHRS, CDR2 YFSETQ. The CDR3 extends over 13 amino acids. Germline trimming cut 3 bases from V and 5 bases from J; bases unmatched to any gene: 3. The CDR3 region is CASSSWDRDEQYF. The CDR3 DNA sequence: TGCGCCAGCAGCTCGTGGGACAGGGACGAGCAGTACTTC.

The V gene is TRBV7-9, the J gene TRBJ2-3; 9 positions match TRBD2. The junction had 12 bases not matched to a gene; V was cut back by 8 bases and J by 3 bases. The CDR3 contains 16 residues. Looked up from germline, CDR1 is SEHNR and CDR2 is FQNEAQ (reference sequence). This CDR3 is CASDPLAGINTDTQYF. The CDR3 region has the DNA TGTGCCAGCGATCCCCTAGCGGGGATTAATACAGATACGCAGTATTTT.

This chain joins TRBV7-7 and TRBJ2-2, with 14 bases matching TRBD2. J lost 6 bases, V lost 5 bases, and 5 bases had no gene match. CDR1 and CDR2 from the germline V gene are SSHAT and FNYEAQ (reference sequence). This CDR3 is 16 amino acids long. This CDR3 reads CASSKGLAGASGELFF. CDR3 coding DNA: TGTGCCAGCAGCAAGGGACTAGCGGGAGCCTCCGGGGAGCTGTTTTTT.

The CDR3 reads CASSEFAGTYNEQFF. As DNA, the CDR3 is TGCGCCAGCAGTGAATTTGCGGGAACCTACAATGAGCAGTTCTTC. The genes are TRBV10-1 and TRBJ2-1; a possible D gene is TRBD2 (6 bases). The CDR3 consists of 15 residues. Germline CDR1 is WNHNN and CDR2 is SYGVQD (reference sequence). Trimming took 3 bases from V and 2 from J, leaving 11 bases between them.

The chain couples TRBV5-1 to TRBJ2-1, with TRBD2 identical over 10 bases. This CDR3 has 14 residues. Germline CDR1 SGHRS, CDR2 YFSETQ. The V gene end was trimmed by 0 bases and the J gene end by 10 bases; junction bases not matched to a gene: 4. CDR3 in DNA: TGCGCCAGCAGCTTGGGGCTAGCGGGAGAAGAGCAGTTCTTC. Its translation: CASSLGLAGEEQFF.

The chain carries TRBV9 and TRBJ2-7; 8 nucleotides line up with TRBD1. J was trimmed by 4 bases and V by 1 base; bases with no gene match: 7. Germline lookup yields CDR1 SGDLS and CDR2 YYNGEE. The CDR3 totals 15 residues. CDR3 in amino acids: CASSVTPGQAYEQYF. The CDR3 region has the DNA TGTGCCAGCAGCGTAACCCCGGGACAGGCTTACGAGCAGTACTTC.

The chain couples TRBV10-2 to TRBJ1-2, with TRBD1 as a possible D gene (5 bases). CDR3 length: 15 amino acids. Germline V CDR1 and CDR2: WSHSY, SAAADI. V dropped 6 bases and J dropped 7 bases, with 21 bases sitting between them. In DNA form, the CDR3 reads TGCGCCAGCAGCCAACTGGCCAGGGAAACGGGTGGCTACACCTTC. This sequence encodes CASSQLARETGGYTF.

The chain couples TRBV4-2 to TRBJ1-5; unclear D gene. This CDR3 region has 18 residues. V was pared by 1 base and J by 0 bases, with 16 bases between. Germline V lookup: CDR1 LGHNA, CDR2 YNFKEQ. CDR3 sequence (DNA): TGTGCCAGCAGCCAAGCTTTAACGGGGAAAAATAGCAATCAGCCCCAGCATTTT. Its translation is CASSQALTGKNSNQPQHF.

The CDR3 sequence is CASTLQGGEQYF. CDR3 DNA: TGTGCCAGCACCCTACAGGGGGGCGAGCAGTACTTC. This chain uses TRBV2 with TRBJ2-7; 8 bases align to TRBD1. Germline V gene data show CDR1 as SNHLY and CDR2 as FYNNEI. With 7 bases clipped from V and 6 bases from J, the junction kept 5 bases outside the gene matches. The CDR3 has 12 amino acids.

The chain carries TRBV7-3 and TRBJ2-7; D is perhaps TRBD2 (7 bases). The germline gives CDR1 SGHTA, CDR2 FQGTGA. Trimming took 3 bases from V and 2 from J, leaving 14 bases between them. The CDR3 is 15 residues long. CDR3 region: CASSLGGGKTYEQYF. CDR3 sequence (DNA): TGTGCCAGCAGCTTGGGAGGGGGGAAAACCTACGAGCAGTACTTC.

The gene calls are TRBV11-3 and TRBJ2-2; D call uncertain. V gave up 5 bases and J gave up 0 bases, with 10 bases separating them. Germline V gene sequence: CDR1 SGHNT, CDR2 YENEEA. CDR3 length equals 15 residues. The CDR3, as DNA: TGTGCCAGCAGCCTATGGGCCTCGAACACCGGGGAGCTGTTTTTT. It translates to CASSLWASNTGELFF.